The present entry profiles one TCR beta chain with its context. What it binds is not known. The record originates from a study of T cell responses to AZD1222 COVID-19 vaccine. Profiled with immunoSEQ multiplex PCR; TCRdb holds only in-frame clones, not every one. The profile shows about 97,000 clones, 80% to 90% of them singletons. The V end lost 6 bases, the J end lost 2 bases, and 9 bases lay between the germline ends. The CDR3 sequence is 13 residues long. Overall study results and limits: CD4 TCRs linked to vaccination spanned spike, dominating at 160-218 and 743-854. Unmutated variant regions reportedly attract nearly half of all spike-specific TCRs.

The sample here was peripheral blood, taken on day 0 of AZD1222 vaccination. The TCR sequence derives from an adult in good health. This chain uses TRBV12-3 or TRBV12-4 with TRBJ2-3, with a tentative D call TRBD1 (5 bases). The CDR3 DNA follows: TGTGCCAGCAGGCAGGACAACACAGATACGCAGTATTTT. Translating it yields CASRQDNTDTQYF.